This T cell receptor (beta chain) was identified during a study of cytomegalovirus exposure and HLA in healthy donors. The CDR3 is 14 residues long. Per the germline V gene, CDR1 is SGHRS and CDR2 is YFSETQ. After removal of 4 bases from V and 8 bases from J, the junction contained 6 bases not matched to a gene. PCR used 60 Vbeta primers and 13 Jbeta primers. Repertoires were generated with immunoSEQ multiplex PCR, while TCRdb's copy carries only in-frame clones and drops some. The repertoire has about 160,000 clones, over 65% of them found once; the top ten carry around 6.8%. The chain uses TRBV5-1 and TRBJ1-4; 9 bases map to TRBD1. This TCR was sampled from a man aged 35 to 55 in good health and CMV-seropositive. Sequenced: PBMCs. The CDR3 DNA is TGCGCCAGCAGCCAGACAGGGGGAACCGAAAAACTGTTTTTT. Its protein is CASSQTGGTEKLFF. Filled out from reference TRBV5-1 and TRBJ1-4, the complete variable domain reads KAGVTQTPRYLIKTRGQQVTLSCSPISGHRSVSWYQQTPGQGLQFLFEYFSETQRNKGNFPGRFSGRQFSNSRSEMNVSTLELGDSALYLCASSQTGGTEKLFFGSGTQLSVL.